This T cell receptor beta chain was obtained from a study of lymphopenia after photon versus proton radiotherapy. Regarding the study as a whole: Photon-treated patients lost naive T cells and TCR diversity; proton-treated stayed stable. After lymphocyte nadir, photon-treated repertoires showed oligoclonal expansion, especially CD8+ Temra. Larger post-nadir TCR diversity loss correlated inversely with survival in deceased patients.

Details on this clone: Its target is not known.

TCRdb's table, derived via immunoSEQ multiplex PCR, lists solely in-frame clones and lacks some. The table shows approximately 91,000 clones, with around 88% occurring only once. Germline loops: CDR1 SGDLS, CDR2 YYNGEE. The CDR3 is 16 residues long. V gave up 1 base and J gave up 1 base, with 13 bases separating them. The TCR originated in a man between 60 and 75 years old with pancreatic cancer. This chain joins TRBV9 and TRBJ2-3, with D possibly TRBD2 on 5 matching bases. The source material was peripheral blood, sampled from a patient treated with proton-based radiotherapy. CDR3 nucleotide sequence: TGTGCCAGCAGCGTAAGCTTTGGGAGAGGCACAGATACGCAGTATTTT. This translates into CASSVSFGRGTDTQYF.